The 27 T cell receptor beta chains listed next were all sequenced from one sample in a study of T cell changes during pregnancy in multiple sclerosis. The method was immunoSEQ multiplex PCR; TCRdb's version includes in-frame clones alone and lacks a portion of them. The sample lists 69,000 or so clones; roughly 90% were seen once. Specimen: CD4+ T cells from peripheral blood mononuclear cells, collected in the third trimester of pregnancy. The receptors here all came from a female donor in good health, enrolled as a control in a pregnancy study.

Within the sample, this clone is medium-sized (0.01 to 0.1%). V and J are TRBV7-3 and TRBJ2-7; 9 positions agree with TRBD1. V lost 5 bases and J lost 7; bases outside the gene matches: 12. Germline V gene sequence: CDR1 SGHTA, CDR2 FQGTGA. The CDR3 is 15 amino acids. The CDR3 bases are TGTGCCAGCAGCCCCAACACCGGGACAGGGATAGAGCAGTACTTC. Translated, it gives CASSPNTGTGIEQYF.

This chain joins TRBV18 and TRBJ2-3; 11 nucleotides match TRBD2. J was trimmed by 5 bases and V by 1 base; bases with no gene match: 2. This CDR3 region has 15 residues. Germline CDR1 and CDR2: KGHSH and LQKENI. In nucleotides, the CDR3 is TGTGCCAGCTCACCACTAGCGGGGGGGCAAGATACGCAGTATTTT. Protein: CASSPLAGGQDTQYF.

This chain joins TRBV30 and TRBJ1-6; the D is unclear. Germline V gene lookup returns CDR1 GTSNPN and CDR2 SVGIG (reference sequence). The CDR3 contains 12 residues. V was clipped by 3 bases and J by 7 bases, with 7 bases between them. CDR3: CAWSPLNSPLHF. Written as DNA, the CDR3 is TGTGCCTGGAGCCCCCTAAATTCACCCCTCCACTTT.

A single count supports this clone. The CDR3 here is CASSRTSGGLYNEQFF. For the CDR3, the DNA is TGTGCCAGTAGTCGGACTAGCGGGGGCCTATACAATGAGCAGTTCTTC. This chain uses TRBV19 with TRBJ2-1; TRBD2 matches at 13 bases. From germline, CDR1 is LNHDA and CDR2 SQIVND (reference sequence). V shed 5 bases, J shed 4 bases, and the junction held 5 bases outside the gene matches. This CDR3 region has 16 residues.

This clone was counted only a few times. The chain couples TRBV14 to TRBJ2-1, with TRBD1 identical over 10 bases. Germline CDR1 and CDR2: SGHDN and FVKESK. This CDR3 has 18 amino acids. V lost 0 bases and J lost 2; bases outside the gene matches: 7. Written as DNA, the CDR3 is TGTGCCAGCAGCCAAGATAGTGCGGGACAGGGGCCCTACAATGAGCAGTTCTTC. Encoded protein: CASSQDSAGQGPYNEQFF.

The chain recombines TRBV25-1 with TRBJ1-2; D unclear. This CDR3 is built from 15 residues. CDR1 MGHDK and CDR2 SYGVNS come from the germline V gene. Trimming removed 2 bases at V and 4 bases at J, with 14 bases between. The CDR3 coding sequence is TGTGCCAGCAGTGAAGCCCTCGCGGGAGGCTATGGCTACACCTTC. It is translated as CASSEALAGGYGYTF.

The chain joins TRBV18 to TRBJ2-7, with TRBD1 matching over 10 bases. V lost 0 bases to trimming and J lost 3 bases; unmatched junction nucleotides: 2. The CDR3 has 15 amino acids. Germline loops: CDR1 KGHSH, CDR2 LQKENI. CDR3 residues: CASSPPGQGNYEQYF. The CDR3 DNA sequence: TGTGCCAGCTCACCACCGGGACAGGGGAACTACGAGCAGTACTTC.

The chain has TRBV25-1 and TRBJ1-2; no clear D. CDR1 and CDR2 from the germline V gene are MGHDK and SYGVNS. V lost 1 base and J 5 bases, leaving 5 bases between the germline ends. The CDR3 runs 12 residues. This CDR3 reads CASSESGYGYTF. The CDR3 DNA reads as TGTGCCAGCAGTGAATCGGGGTATGGCTACACCTTC.

V gene TRBV12-5 combines with J gene TRBJ2-3; TRBD2 aligns across 8 bases. CDR3 size: 16 residues. CDR1 is LGHNT, CDR2 FRNRAP, per germline. V lost 0 bases to trimming and J lost 2 bases; unmatched junction nucleotides: 4. The CDR3 DNA is TGTGCTAGTGGTTTGGTGTTAGCGGGGATCACAGATACGCAGTATTTT. Translating it yields CASGLVLAGITDTQYF.

The chain employs TRBV5-1 and TRBJ2-7; TRBD2 is a possible D gene (6 bases). The V gene's germline CDR1 is SGHRS and CDR2 YFSETQ. V lost 3 bases, J lost 0 bases, and 16 bases lay in between. The CDR3 spans 16 residues. CDR3 nucleotide sequence: TGCGCCAGCAGCTACGGGGGTTTTGAGGCCTCCTACGAGCAGTACTTC. Encoded protein: CASSYGGFEASYEQYF.

The chain carries TRBV7-2 and TRBJ2-1, with 12 positions matching TRBD2. The germline V gene has CDR1 SGHTA and CDR2 FQGNSA. Trimming took 4 bases from V and 2 from J; bases not matched to a gene: 0. The CDR3 extends over 15 amino acids. The CDR3 spells CASSSSGGAYNEQFF. The DNA of the CDR3 is TGTGCCAGCAGCTCTAGCGGGGGGGCCTACAATGAGCAGTTCTTC.

There are a few counts of this clone. This chain links TRBV7-2 with TRBJ2-2, with D perhaps TRBD2 (6 bases). Trimming pared 6 bases from V and 0 bases from J, leaving 14 bases between. The germline V gene encodes CDR1 SGHTA and CDR2 FQGNSA. This CDR3 region has 16 residues. CDR3 coding DNA: TGTGCCAGCAGGAAACGTAGCGGTCCGAACACCGGGGAGCTGTTTTTT. Translated, it gives CASRKRSGPNTGELFF. The variable domain in full, completed from reference TRBV7-2 and TRBJ2-2, reads GAGVSQSPSNKVTEKGKDVELRCDPISGHTALYWYRQSLGQGLEFLIYFQGNSAPDKSGLPSDRFSAERTGGSVSTLTIQRTQQEDSAVYLCASRKRSGPNTGELFFGEGSRLTVL.

CDR3 region: CASSPRTVSPLHF. Here the CDR3 DNA reads TGTGCCAGCAGTCCCAGGACAGTGTCACCCCTCCACTTT. The J gene is TRBJ1-6, the V gene TRBV28, with a weak D call TRBD1 (6 bases). This CDR3 comprises 13 residues. The germline V gene encodes CDR1 MDHEN and CDR2 SYDVKM. V shed 5 bases and J shed 10 bases, with 12 bases lying between them.

The chain couples TRBV27 to TRBJ1-2, with TRBD1 matching 9 bases. The junction had 3 bases not matched to a gene; V was cut back by 3 bases and J by 1 base. The germline V gene encodes CDR1 MNHEY and CDR2 SMNVEV (reference sequence). The CDR3 consists of 15 residues. The CDR3 region is CASSLGTGINYGYTF. The CDR3 DNA reads TGTGCCAGCAGTTTGGGGACAGGGATTAACTATGGCTACACCTTC.

The chain uses TRBV11-3 and TRBJ1-4, with 9 bases lining up with TRBD1. The CDR3 runs 19 residues. CDR1 and CDR2 (germline): SGHNT, YENEEA. The ends lost 3 bases at V and 8 bases at J; junction bases unmatched: 19. The CDR3 DNA reads TGTGCCAGCAGCTTGTCTCCGGGACAGGGACGAGCTGGGGACGAAAAACTGTTTTTT. This encodes CASSLSPGQGRAGDEKLFF.

V is TRBV9 and J is TRBJ2-6; D gene ambiguous. The germline V and J ends were trimmed by 2 bases and 0 bases, with 6 bases remaining between them. The CDR3 length is 15 residues. Germline V gives CDR1 SGDLS, CDR2 YYNGEE. CDR3 sequence reads: CASSVPVSGANVLTF. In DNA form, the CDR3 reads TGTGCCAGCAGCGTCCCGGTCTCTGGGGCCAACGTCCTGACTTTC.

This chain links TRBV7-2 with TRBJ1-3; D possibly corresponds to TRBD1 (6 bases). This CDR3 comprises 17 residues. Germline CDR1 SGHTA, CDR2 FQGNSA. V was clipped by 5 bases and J by 0 bases, with 17 bases between them. The CDR3 DNA sequence: TGTGCCAGCAGCCATAATACAGGGACCTTCTCTGGAAACACCATATATTTT. This codes for CASSHNTGTFSGNTIYF.

The chain recombines TRBV7-3 with TRBJ1-1, with 9 bases aligning to TRBD1. The length of the CDR3 is 16 residues. CDR1 is SGHTA and CDR2 is FQGTGA in the germline V gene. The ends lost 5 bases at V and 1 base at J; junction bases unmatched: 8. CDR3 sequence (DNA): TGTGCCAGCAGCCGTGAGGGGGGACAGGGGAACACTGAAGCTTTCTTT. Its protein product is CASSREGGQGNTEAFF.

The V call is TRBV30, the J call TRBJ2-1; a possible D gene is TRBD1 (5 bases). Trimming left V 4 bases short and J 0 bases short, with 19 bases between. Germline V gives CDR1 GTSNPN, CDR2 SVGIG (reference sequence). The CDR3 runs 17 residues. The CDR3, as DNA: TGTGCCTGGAACGCAAACCTAGGGGCGAGCTCCTACAATGAGCAGTTCTTC. Amino acid sequence: CAWNANLGASSYNEQFF.

This clone was found once. The chain recombines TRBV11-2 with TRBJ2-2, with 10 bases lining up with TRBD2. V dropped 5 bases and J dropped 4; count of bases not matched to a gene: 7. This CDR3 is 16 amino acids long. Per germline, CDR1 SGHAT and CDR2 FQNNGV. The CDR3 sequence: CASSAFSGGSTGELFF. Written as DNA, the CDR3 is TGTGCCAGCAGCGCCTTTAGCGGGGGGTCCACCGGGGAGCTGTTTTTT.

This chain connects TRBV11-2 to TRBJ1-1; D ambiguous. Germline CDR1 and CDR2: SGHAT and FQNNGV. Trimming left V 3 bases short and J 5 bases short, with 7 bases between. The CDR3 is made up of 12 amino acids. In nucleotides, the CDR3 is TGTGCCAGCAGCTTGACCGGGACTGAAGCTTTCTTT. It encodes CASSLTGTEAFF.

Only a few counts were recorded for this clone. The rearrangement uses TRBV2 and TRBJ1-4; D is unclear. V was clipped by 11 bases and J by 8 bases, with 18 bases between them. This CDR3 is built from 13 residues. Germline lookup yields CDR1 SNHLY and CDR2 FYNNEI. CDR3 amino acids: CACRGSPGEKLFF. In DNA form, the CDR3 reads TGTGCCTGTCGGGGATCTCCTGGGGAAAAACTGTTTTTT.

V usage is TRBV28 and J usage is TRBJ1-1, with 9 bases lining up with TRBD1. CDR1 is MDHEN and CDR2 is SYDVKM in the germline V gene. This CDR3 is 15 amino acids long. V was pared by 0 bases and J by 5 bases, with 4 bases of the junction left unmatched. The CDR3 is CASSLWTGGETEAFF. CDR3 in DNA: TGTGCCAGCAGTTTATGGACAGGGGGGGAGACTGAAGCTTTCTTT.

The chain is built from TRBV7-3 and TRBJ2-2; TRBD1 aligns across 9 bases. The CDR3 is 13 amino acids. V shed 1 base and J 11 bases; nucleotides not matched to a gene: 2. Germline loops: CDR1 SGHTA, CDR2 FQGTGA. CDR3 amino acids: CASSLIQGAELFF. Written as DNA, the CDR3 is TGTGCCAGCAGCTTAATACAGGGGGCTGAGCTGTTTTTT.

This sequence joins TRBV5-3 and TRBJ2-2, with TRBD2 identical over 13 bases. TRBV5-3 belongs to the ORF category, with a function that is uncertain. The CDR3 runs 16 residues. V gave up 3 bases and J gave up 3 bases; unmatched junction bases: 2. The CDR3 spells CARSSGLAGDTGELFF. CDR3 nucleotides: TGTGCCAGAAGCTCAGGACTAGCGGGGGACACCGGGGAGCTGTTTTTT.

The chain uses TRBV4-3 and TRBJ2-3, with D perhaps TRBD2 (5 bases). Germline-derived CDR1 and CDR2 are LGHNA and YSLEER. Trimming took 0 bases from V and 9 from J, leaving 10 bases between them. The CDR3 has 13 residues. DNA of the CDR3: TGCGCCAGCAGCCAAGAGCGTAGCGAGACGCAGTATTTT. Its protein is CASSQERSETQYF.

The chain employs TRBV19 and TRBJ1-3; 7 nucleotides line up with TRBD1. Germline trimming cut 1 base from V and 0 bases from J; bases unmatched to any gene: 6. Germline V gene data show CDR1 as LNHDA and CDR2 as SQIVND (reference sequence). The CDR3 extends over 17 amino acids. For the CDR3, the DNA is TGTGCCAGTAGTATAGGCTCGACAGGGATCTCTGGAAACACCATATATTTT. The encoded protein is CASSIGSTGISGNTIYF.